Reported below is one T cell receptor beta chain. CDR3 length equals 14 residues. Trimming cost V 1 base and J 6 bases; bases outside gene matches: 5. The germline CDR1 and CDR2 sequences are GTSNPN and SVGIG (reference sequence). This entry comes from a study of control samples from healthy donors and cancer patients. TCRdb keeps only in-frame clones here, not all; method: immunoSEQ multiplex PCR. Here the sample spans approximately 88,000 clones, approximately 91% being singletons. The sample consisted of blood. The chain employs TRBV30 and TRBJ2-4, with TRBD2 identical over 8 bases. This clonotype originated in a woman in her 30s in good health. The CDR3 DNA reads TGTGCCTGGAGTGCGGGACTAGAAGGAAACATTCAGTACTTC. Amino acids: CAWSAGLEGNIQYF.